This T cell receptor beta chain was recorded in a study of T-cell memory formation after mild COVID-19. About the study: TCR clusters largely stayed donor specific. Study-level findings and limits: Clones contracting day 15 to 85 were balanced CD4/CD8; later expanders leaned CD4+. Among contracting clones, CD4+ were mainly CM/EM and CD8+ enriched in EMRA.

For this clonotype: What it binds is unknown.

The CDR3 covers 16 residues. Trimming cost V 1 base and J 5 bases, with 19 bases left between them. CDR1 and CDR2 from the germline V gene are SGHRS and YFSETQ. 5'RACE, which relied on constant-segment primers, yielded TCR alpha and TCR beta cDNA libraries carrying sample barcodes and UMIs. TCRdb recomputed calls from the 5' RACE reads with MiXCR, one row per CDR3 protein. The data hold about 470,000 distinct CDR3 sequences, with around a quarter observed a single time. The clonotype was recovered from an adult woman who had mild COVID-19 (a few samples of this study predate the infection). Cell type and time point are not known. Sequencing input: PBMCs or a T cell subset sorted from them (not recorded which). V gene TRBV5-1 combines with J gene TRBJ2-7; a possible D gene is TRBD1 (7 bases). The CDR3 is CASSLSGGGVRDEQYF. CDR3 DNA sequence: TGCGCCAGCAGCTTGAGCGGAGGGGGCGTTCGTGACGAGCAGTACTTC. The full variable domain, with the rest looked up from reference TRBV5-1 and TRBJ2-7, is KAGVTQTPRYLIKTRGQQVTLSCSPISGHRSVSWYQQTPGQGLQFLFEYFSETQRNKGNFPGRFSGRQFSNSRSEMNVSTLELGDSALYLCASSLSGGGVRDEQYFGPGTRLTVT.